The 14 T cell receptor beta chains reported below all come from one sample, sequenced in a study of early T cells in non-severe SARS-CoV-2 infection. TCRdb re-derived calls from the 5' RACE reads in MiXCR, one entry per CDR3 protein. The sample contains fewer than 25,000 distinct CDR3 sequences, around 6% of which appear only once. Material: whole blood, obtained at baseline. All receptors derive from an adult who was a healthcare worker with PCR-confirmed SARS-CoV-2 infection or an uninfected control (not recorded which).

The rearrangement uses TRBV20-1 and TRBJ1-1, with D unclear. This CDR3 has 11 amino acids. With 8 bases removed from V and 2 bases from J, the gap between germline ends came to 9 bases. Germline CDR1 DFQATT, CDR2 SNEGSKA (reference sequence). The CDR3: CSSTLNTEAFF. The CDR3 bases are TGCAGTTCGACCCTCAACACTGAAGCTTTCTTT.

This clonotype was detected many times. This sequence joins TRBV30 and TRBJ2-2; D remains ambiguous. Per the germline V gene, CDR1 is GTSNPN and CDR2 is SVGIG (reference sequence). V gave up 2 bases and J gave up 5 bases, with 15 bases separating them. The CDR3 is 15 amino acids. CDR3 amino acids: CAWSSPWHETGELFF. The CDR3 DNA is TGTGCCTGGAGTTCCCCGTGGCACGAGACCGGGGAGCTGTTTTTT.

In its sample, this clonotype was seen a few times. The chain combines TRBV19 with TRBJ1-1, with a weak D call TRBD1 (6 bases). The CDR3 length is 13 residues. Germline loops: CDR1 LNHDA, CDR2 SQIVND (reference sequence). V was cut by 10 bases and J by 3 bases, with 15 bases left in between. The CDR3 reads CATPRGPYTEAFF. As DNA, the CDR3 is TGTGCCACGCCACGGGGGCCGTACACTGAAGCTTTCTTT.

By sample fraction, this clonotype is medium-sized (0.01 to 0.1%). J is TRBJ2-7 and V is TRBV27; D is possibly TRBD1 or TRBD2 (6 bases each). CDR1 is MNHEY, CDR2 SMNVEV, per germline (reference sequence). This CDR3 has 14 amino acids. The germline V and J ends were trimmed by 2 bases and 6 bases, with 14 bases remaining between them. The chain's CDR3 is CASSLGTGAVEQYF. The DNA for the CDR3 is TGTGCCAGCAGTTTAGGGACGGGGGCGGTCGAGCAGTACTTC.

This clonotype was counted many times. This chain joins TRBV6-2 or TRBV6-3 and TRBJ2-2; D ambiguous. Looked up from germline, CDR1 is MNHEY and CDR2 is SVGEGT. Trimming removed 7 bases at V and 5 bases at J, with 11 bases between. The CDR3 is made up of 13 amino acids. This CDR3 is CASIQIHTGELFF. CDR3 in DNA: TGTGCCAGCATCCAAATTCATACCGGGGAGCTGTTTTTT.

The rearrangement uses TRBV7-8 and TRBJ2-2; D perhaps matches TRBD2 (7 bases). V lost 3 bases to trimming and J lost 5 bases, with 13 bases between them. CDR1 and CDR2 from the germline V gene are SGHVS and FQNEAQ. The CDR3 extends over 15 amino acids. The CDR3 loop is CASSLRGGGTGELFF. In nucleotides, the CDR3 is TGTGCCAGCAGCTTGAGGGGGGGCGGAACCGGGGAGCTGTTTTTT.

This clonotype was detected only a few times. This sequence joins TRBV12-3 or TRBV12-4 and TRBJ1-5, with TRBD1 matching over 7 bases. The CDR3 totals 14 residues. V shed 1 base and J 4 bases; nucleotides not matched to a gene: 1. The CDR3 protein is CASSLGDSNQPQHF. The CDR3 DNA reads as TGTGCCAGCAGTTTAGGGGACAGTAATCAGCCCCAGCATTTT.

Written as DNA, the CDR3 is TGTGCCAGCAGCCCCAAGACCCAGTACTTC. Translation: CASSPKTQYF. The chain links TRBV3-1 to TRBJ2-5; D call uncertain. This CDR3 is 10 amino acids long. V was cut by 4 bases and J by 6 bases, with 3 bases left in between. CDR1 and CDR2 from the germline V gene are LGHDT and YNNKEL (reference sequence).

This clonotype was seen a handful of times. The chain recombines TRBV6-5 with TRBJ2-2, with unresolved D. The CDR3 is 13 amino acids. Germline V CDR1 and CDR2: MNHEY, SVGAGI. Trimming shortened V by 2 bases and J by 6 bases, and 7 bases separated the two germline ends. CDR3 region: CASSYLSSGELFF. In DNA form, the CDR3 reads TGTGCCAGCAGTTACCTGAGCTCCGGGGAGCTGTTTTTT.

This clonotype was counted ten times or more. The chain combines TRBV10-2 with TRBJ2-7; D may be TRBD1 (5 bases). The V and J ends lost 11 bases and 2 bases respectively, with 16 bases between them. The CDR3 is made up of 13 amino acids. In germline, CDR1 is WSHSY, CDR2 SAAADI. The CDR3 sequence is CAAGGAFTYEQYF. The CDR3 DNA reads TGCGCCGCCGGTGGGGCCTTCACCTACGAGCAGTACTTC.

This clonotype was seen a few times. This chain uses TRBV10-3 with TRBJ2-7; D unresolved. Trimming shortened V by 10 bases and J by 5 bases, and 12 bases separated the two germline ends. The germline CDR1 and CDR2 sequences are ENHRY and SYGVKD. The CDR3 has 11 amino acids. The CDR3 spells CASSRQHEQYF. The CDR3 DNA follows: TGTGCCAGCTCCAGGCAGCACGAGCAGTACTTC.

This clonotype was counted between two and nine times. The chain carries TRBV6-2 or TRBV6-3 and TRBJ1-2; no clear D gene. The CDR3 has 13 amino acids. Trimming pared 6 bases from V and 6 bases from J, leaving 14 bases between. Germline-derived CDR1 and CDR2 are MNHEY and SVGEGT. This chain's CDR3 is CASSSEPLDGYTF. The CDR3 DNA reads as TGTGCCAGCAGCTCGGAGCCATTGGATGGCTACACCTTC.

The chain employs TRBV24-1 and TRBJ1-1; 8 bases match TRBD1. J lost 1 base, V lost 9 bases, and 9 bases had no gene match. Germline assignment: CDR1 KGHDR and CDR2 SFDVKD. The CDR3 runs to 15 residues. The CDR3 bases are TGTGCCACCCAAGGCCGGACAGGGACGAACACTGAAGCTTTCTTT. This encodes CATQGRTGTNTEAFF.

This clonotype was seen at least ten times. The rearrangement links TRBV29-1 to TRBJ2-3; no clear D gene. Germline CDR1 and CDR2: SQVTM and ANQGSEA. The CDR3 loop spans 13 amino acids. V was cut by 6 bases and J by 4 bases, with 14 bases left in between. The CDR3 region is CSVAPSAADTQYF. CDR3 DNA sequence: TGCAGCGTCGCCCCCAGTGCTGCAGATACGCAGTATTTT.